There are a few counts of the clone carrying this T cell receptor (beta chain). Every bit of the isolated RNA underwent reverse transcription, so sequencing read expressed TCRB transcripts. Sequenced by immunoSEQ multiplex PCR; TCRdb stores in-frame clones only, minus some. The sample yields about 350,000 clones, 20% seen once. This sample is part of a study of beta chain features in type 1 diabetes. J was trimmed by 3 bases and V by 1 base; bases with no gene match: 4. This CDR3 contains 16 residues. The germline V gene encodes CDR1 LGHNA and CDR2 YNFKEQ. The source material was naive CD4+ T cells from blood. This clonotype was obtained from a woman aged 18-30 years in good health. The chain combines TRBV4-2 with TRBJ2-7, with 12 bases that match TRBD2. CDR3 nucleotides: TGTGCCAGCAGCCAAGGTGGACTAGCGGGGCGCTACGAGCAGTACTTC. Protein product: CASSQGGLAGRYEQYF.